The count of the clone carrying this T cell receptor beta chain is one. Antigen unknown. The data stem from a study of identifying expanded T cells in peripheral blood. Study-level points and caveats: Technical replicates showed around 1.2 changed clones; two weeks approximately 15; four weeks 19. Variance in clone template counts between approximately two-week samples significantly increased with total template count across all healthy donors.

Sequenced by immunoSEQ multiplex PCR; TCRdb stores in-frame clones only, minus some. This table has approximately 100,000 clones, 88% appearing once. Healthy donors had no documented immune events, such as infections, while sampled. This receptor was taken from a person aged 18 to 69 in good health. Sequences were obtained from blood.

The CDR3 spells CASGKTGGSYNEQFF. DNA of the CDR3: TGCGCCAGCGGGAAGACAGGGGGCTCCTACAATGAGCAGTTCTTC. The chain carries TRBV5-1 and TRBJ2-1, with 9 nucleotides matching TRBD1. The V and J ends lost 7 bases and 0 bases, in that order; junction bases with no gene match: 5. Germline-derived CDR1 and CDR2 are SGHRS and YFSETQ. The CDR3 is made up of 15 amino acids.